This T cell receptor beta chain was profiled in a study of shared clonotypes between healthy human individuals. Points from the study as a whole: Sampling included only blood; tissue repertoires likely differ. A few donors shared about 5% of their naive CD4 clonotypes.

The repertoire was sequenced with immunoSEQ multiplex PCR; TCRdb's copy has only in-frame clones and lacks some. The sample comprises millions of clones, around nine tenths of which are singletons, and over 0.12% rests with the top ten. About this clone itself: Its antigen is currently unknown.

The CDR3 contains 14 residues. V shed 2 bases and J shed 4 bases, with 9 bases lying between them. Per germline, CDR1 LNHDA and CDR2 SQIVND (reference sequence). Sequenced: naive CD4+ T cells sorted from blood. Documented subset: CD45RA+ positively selected. The origin of this receptor is a man aged 18 to 30 in good health. The rearrangement joins TRBV19 to TRBJ2-1, with TRBD2 as a possible D gene (5 bases). CDR3 protein: CASSIRGNYNEQFF. CDR3 in DNA: TGTGCCAGTAGTATACGGGGAAATTACAATGAGCAGTTCTTC.